The entry below gives a single TCR beta chain sequence along with its context. Its antigen is undetermined. Deletions cut 6 bases from V and 2 bases from J, with 14 bases between. Germline V lookup: CDR1 LNHDA, CDR2 SQIVND (reference sequence). The CDR3 loop spans 15 amino acids. The data derive from a study of T cell responses to AZD1222 COVID-19 vaccine. Broader study findings: Vaccination with two AZD1222 doses was followed by a rise in Spike-specific TCR breadth and depth. Donors skewed white British and female; clonal diversity was possibly underestimated. Reportedly, close to half of spike-specific TCRs are directed against unmutated variant regions.

Profiling relied on immunoSEQ multiplex PCR, and the TCRdb table lists in-frame clones only, not all of them. The repertoire consists of around 160,000 clones, with 94% occurring once and the leading ten covering 0.64%. The sample was peripheral blood, taken on day 0 of AZD1222 vaccination. The sequence came from an adult in good health. The chain employs TRBV19 and TRBJ2-4; D may be TRBD2 (6 bases). The CDR3 nucleotides are TGTGCCAGTAGCGAATGGGACTCAACCAAAAACATTCAGTACTTC. Translated: CASSEWDSTKNIQYF.